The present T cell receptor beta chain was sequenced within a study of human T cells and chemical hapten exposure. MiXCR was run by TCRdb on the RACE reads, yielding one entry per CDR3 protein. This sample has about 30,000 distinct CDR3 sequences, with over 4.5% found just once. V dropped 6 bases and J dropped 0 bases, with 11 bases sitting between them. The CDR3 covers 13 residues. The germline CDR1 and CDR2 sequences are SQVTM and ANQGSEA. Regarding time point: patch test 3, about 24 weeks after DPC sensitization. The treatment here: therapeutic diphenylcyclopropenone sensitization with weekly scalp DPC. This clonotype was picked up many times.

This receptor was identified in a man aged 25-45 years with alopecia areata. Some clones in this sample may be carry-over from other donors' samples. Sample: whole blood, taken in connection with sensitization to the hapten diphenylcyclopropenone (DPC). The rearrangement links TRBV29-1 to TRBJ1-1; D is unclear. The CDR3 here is CSVAKPVNTEAFF. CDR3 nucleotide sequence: TGCAGCGTCGCAAAACCAGTGAACACTGAAGCTTTCTTT.